This T cell receptor beta chain appears in the sequencing data of a study of beta chain features in type 1 diabetes. Populations isolated by sorting all had purity greater than 95%. This clone was recorded at least ten times. Its antigen is as yet unknown. TCRB transcripts that were expressed got sequenced, as all of the isolated RNA had been reverse transcribed. There were about 3.6 million reads on average in the naive, central memory and regulatory T cell samples. Measured with immunoSEQ multiplex PCR; TCRdb has only the in-frame clones, and not every one. Of over 300,000 clones detected, around 7.6% appear once; the ten largest clones hold 0.44%. Overall study findings and caveats: Patients with type 1 diabetes showed fewer VDJ junction insertions and more deletions. Within each of all four CD4+ subsets, Type 1 diabetes patients had TCRB CDR3s that were moderately but significantly shorter.

This CDR3 is built from 14 residues. Trimming shortened V by 1 base and J by 5 bases, and 9 bases separated the two germline ends. CDR1 and CDR2 from the germline V gene are MGHRA and YSYEKL. The receptor was derived from a woman between 18 and 30 years old in good health. The V call is TRBV4-1, the J call TRBJ1-5; D ambiguous. The sequencing sample was made of central memory CD4+ T cells from blood. CDR3 sequence reads: CASSQVFSDQPQHF. CDR3 sequence (DNA): TGCGCCAGCAGCCAAGTTTTCTCGGATCAGCCCCAGCATTTT.